Listed here are 19 T cell receptor beta chains from one sample, sequenced in a study of Ad26.COV2.S vaccination and SARS-CoV-2 variants. The treatment here: roughly 19 received Ad26.COV2.S at low or high dose, single or two shots; about 5 received placebo; per-sample allocation not given. The study sampled participants on day 63 after the first vaccine or placebo injection. Only in-frame clones appear in the TCRdb table, and some are missing; sequencing was by immunoSEQ multiplex PCR. The repertoire consists of about 680,000 clones, with roughly 90% occurring once and the leading ten covering 1.5%. This specimen was peripheral blood, taken in a trial of Ad26.COV2.S vaccine versus placebo. The receptors come from a person aged 18-60 years who received the Ad26.COV2.S COVID-19 vaccine or a placebo.

The genes are TRBV11-2 and TRBJ1-2, with D unresolved. V lost 2 bases and J lost 3, with 13 bases in between. The CDR3 totals 15 residues. Germline V gene data show CDR1 as SGHAT and CDR2 as FQNNGV. The CDR3 is CASSLSPQVYYGYTF. CDR3 in DNA: TGTGCCAGCAGCTTAAGCCCGCAGGTATACTATGGCTACACCTTC.

J is TRBJ2-4 and V is TRBV5-1; a possible D gene is TRBD2 (5 bases). Germline V gene lookup returns CDR1 SGHRS and CDR2 YFSETQ. Trimming pared 4 bases from V and 6 bases from J, leaving 17 bases between. This CDR3 spans 15 amino acids. This chain's CDR3 is CASSDTGILRNIQYF. CDR3 sequence (DNA): TGCGCCAGCAGCGATACCGGGATCCTTCGAAACATTCAGTACTTC.

This rearrangement joins TRBV6-5 to TRBJ2-7, with 7 bases lining up with TRBD2. The length of the CDR3 is 14 residues. Germline V CDR1 and CDR2: MNHEY, SVGAGI. V gave up 6 bases and J gave up 5 bases; unmatched junction bases: 10. CDR3 in amino acids: CASRLNGGSHEQYF. The CDR3 DNA is TGTGCCAGCAGACTTAACGGCGGGAGCCACGAGCAGTACTTC.

This clone was seen a few times. The CDR3 DNA is TGTGCCAGCAATCTACAGGGGGCCGGGAACACTGAAGCTTTCTTT. As protein: CASNLQGAGNTEAFF. V usage is TRBV6-5 and J usage is TRBJ1-1; TRBD1 agrees at 9 bases. Germline V gene lookup returns CDR1 MNHEY and CDR2 SVGAGI. The CDR3 has 15 residues. The trim removed 7 bases at V and 1 base at J, leaving 7 bases unmatched.

This clone has only one observation. The V gene is TRBV7-9, the J gene TRBJ2-2, with 10 positions matching TRBD2. The junction had 5 bases not matched to a gene; V was cut back by 3 bases and J by 4 bases. CDR3 length equals 16 residues. Germline V gene sequence: CDR1 SEHNR, CDR2 FQNEAQ (reference sequence). As DNA, the CDR3 is TGTGCCAGCAGCTTCGGGGGACTAGCGCCCACCGGGGAGCTGTTTTTT. Translation gives CASSFGGLAPTGELFF.

J is TRBJ1-4 and V is TRBV2; D is undetermined. V shed 4 bases and J shed 8 bases, with 11 bases lying between them. The germline CDR1 and CDR2 sequences are SNHLY and FYNNEI. This CDR3 spans 13 amino acids. CDR3 coding DNA: TGTGCCAGCAGTGTGGGCGACTGGGAAAAACTGTTTTTT. This codes for CASSVGDWEKLFF.

Written as DNA, the CDR3 is TGTGCCAGCAGAGATTCAAATACAGGGTGGACTAATGAAAAACTGTTTTTT. It translates to CASRDSNTGWTNEKLFF. The chain has TRBV25-1 and TRBJ1-4, with a tentative D call TRBD1 (6 bases). This CDR3 is 17 amino acids long. From germline, CDR1 is MGHDK and CDR2 SYGVNS. The V end lost 6 bases, the J end lost 2 bases, and 19 bases lay between the germline ends. The full variable domain, its missing parts supplied by reference TRBV25-1 and TRBJ1-4, is EADIYQTPRYLVIGTGKKITLECSQTMGHDKMYWYQQDPGMELHLIHYSYGVNSTEKGDLSSESTVSRIRTEHFPLTLESARPSHTSQYLCASRDSNTGWTNEKLFFGSGTQLSVL.

V gene TRBV4-3 combines with J gene TRBJ2-7; 7 positions agree with TRBD1. This CDR3 spans 15 amino acids. V dropped 3 bases and J dropped 3; count of bases not matched to a gene: 8. The germline V gene encodes CDR1 LGHNA and CDR2 YSLEER. CDR3 in amino acids: CASSHLRTGNYEQYF. CDR3 DNA: TGCGCCAGCAGCCACCTTAGGACAGGAAACTACGAGCAGTACTTC.

The rearrangement joins TRBV7-9 to TRBJ1-4; TRBD1 might be the D (5 bases). The CDR3 loop spans 14 amino acids. CDR1 and CDR2 (germline): SEHNR, FQNEAQ (reference sequence). Trimming shortened V by 5 bases and J by 7 bases, and 14 bases separated the two germline ends. CDR3 in amino acids: CASSPAGGGEKLFF. CDR3 coding DNA: TGTGCCAGCAGCCCGGCTGGGGGAGGTGAAAAACTGTTTTTT.

The chain joins TRBV10-3 to TRBJ2-3, with 7 bases identical to TRBD2. V shed 5 bases, J shed 0 bases, and the junction held 8 bases outside the gene matches. This CDR3 is 16 amino acids long. In germline, CDR1 is ENHRY, CDR2 SYGVKD. The CDR3 bases are TGTGCCATCAGTTCGTTGGCTAGCGGTAGCACAGATACGCAGTATTTT. It yields the protein CAISSLASGSTDTQYF.

This chain joins TRBV20-1 and TRBJ1-2; TRBD1 matches 9 bases. Germline-derived CDR1 and CDR2 are DFQATT and SNEGSKA (reference sequence). The CDR3 is made up of 11 amino acids. Trimming at V came to 5 bases and at J to 8 bases, leaving 3 bases not matched to a gene. The CDR3 protein is CSAGQGQGYTF. The CDR3 DNA follows: TGCAGTGCTGGACAGGGGCAAGGCTACACCTTC.

As to this clone: In the same sample, other DNA sequences code for this CDR3. This chain connects TRBV5-4 to TRBJ2-7, with TRBD1 identical over 12 bases. Trimming at V came to 4 bases and at J to 4 bases, leaving 3 bases not matched to a gene. This CDR3 has 14 residues. Per germline, CDR1 SGHNT and CDR2 YYREEE (reference sequence). CDR3 loop: CASSPGQGAYEQYF. The CDR3 DNA is TGTGCCAGCAGCCCGGGACAGGGGGCTTACGAGCAGTACTTC.

V and J are TRBV7-9 and TRBJ2-7, with D possibly matching TRBD1 (6 bases). Germline V gene lookup returns CDR1 SEHNR and CDR2 FQNEAQ (reference sequence). The V and J ends lost 0 bases and 5 bases respectively, with 11 bases between them. The CDR3 runs 14 residues. DNA for the CDR3: TGTGCCAGCAGCTTAGCACAGGGTAGGGACGAGCAGTACTTC. Translation: CASSLAQGRDEQYF.

This chain joins TRBV6-5 and TRBJ1-3; no firm D call. Deletions cut 6 bases from V and 3 bases from J, with 6 bases between. The CDR3 extends over 12 amino acids. The germline gives CDR1 MNHEY, CDR2 SVGAGI. Here the CDR3 DNA reads TGTGCCAGCAGGGCTCTTGGAAACACCATATATTTT. Its translation is CASRALGNTIYF.

The sample holds a few counts of this clone. The chain recombines TRBV7-9 with TRBJ1-1, with 8 bases that match TRBD1. J was trimmed by 0 bases and V by 5 bases; bases with no gene match: 8. From germline, CDR1 is SEHNR and CDR2 FQNEAQ (reference sequence). This CDR3 spans 16 amino acids. The CDR3 region is CASSLPGQVMNTEAFF. CDR3 coding DNA: TGTGCCAGCAGCCTTCCGGGACAGGTGATGAACACTGAAGCTTTCTTT.

The table lists this clone with a count of one. J is TRBJ2-6 and V is TRBV3-1 (or the pseudogene TRBV3-2); the match to TRBD2 covers 8 bases. The length of the CDR3 is 16 residues. The V gene end was trimmed by 4 bases and the J gene end by 2 bases; junction bases not matched to a gene: 4. Germline assignment: CDR1 LGHDT and CDR2 YNNKEL (reference sequence). In nucleotides, the CDR3 is TGTGCCAGCAGCCTTCTCGGGGGGGCTGGGGCCAACGTCCTGACTTTC. It is translated as CASSLLGGAGANVLTF.

The chain links TRBV18 to TRBJ2-7, with D possibly matching TRBD1 (6 bases). The CDR3 is made up of 16 amino acids. Trimming cost V 0 bases and J 2 bases, with 14 bases left between them. The germline V gene encodes CDR1 KGHSH and CDR2 LQKENI. CDR3 amino acids: CASSPPGQGTTYEQYF. The CDR3 DNA reads TGTGCCAGCTCACCACCGGGACAAGGGACGACCTACGAGCAGTACTTC.

The chain recombines TRBV5-1 with TRBJ2-7, with a weak D call TRBD1 (5 bases). Germline values: CDR1 SGHRS, CDR2 YFSETQ. The CDR3 consists of 12 residues. V lost 1 base, J lost 3 bases, and 5 bases lay in between. The DNA for the CDR3 is TGCGCCAGCAGCTTGACAGGCTACGAGCAGTACTTC. It translates to CASSLTGYEQYF. Full variable domain (rest looked up from reference TRBV5-1 and TRBJ2-7): KAGVTQTPRYLIKTRGQQVTLSCSPISGHRSVSWYQQTPGQGLQFLFEYFSETQRNKGNFPGRFSGRQFSNSRSEMNVSTLELGDSALYLCASSLTGYEQYFGPGTRLTVT.

The V and J genes are TRBV19 and TRBJ1-4; TRBD1 agrees at 8 bases. Germline trimming cut 5 bases from V and 8 bases from J; bases unmatched to any gene: 4. The CDR3 consists of 13 residues. Per germline, CDR1 LNHDA and CDR2 SQIVND (reference sequence). The CDR3: CASSPTGVEKLFF. The CDR3 coding sequence is TGTGCCAGTAGTCCGACAGGGGTCGAAAAACTGTTTTTT.